This T cell receptor (beta chain) is drawn from a study of regulatory dendritic cells for organ transplantation. This CDR3 region has 17 residues. With V trimmed by 3 bases and J by 2 bases, 8 bases remained unmatched. Germline values: CDR1 SGHDN, CDR2 FVKESK. Clones were read by immunoSEQ multiplex PCR, and TCRdb kept only the in-frame ones, dropping some. The sample includes about 28,000 clones, 82% seen only once; the top ten take over 0.35%. This sequence originates from a human donor in good health. The sample was naive CD8+ T cells from blood. Subset indicated: CD45RA+ naive T cells. The genes are TRBV14 and TRBJ2-2; 8 bases match TRBD2. Written as DNA, the CDR3 is TGTGCCAGCAGCCACACCGGGGGGGTTCGAAACACCGGGGAGCTGTTTTTT. Its protein is CASSHTGGVRNTGELFF.